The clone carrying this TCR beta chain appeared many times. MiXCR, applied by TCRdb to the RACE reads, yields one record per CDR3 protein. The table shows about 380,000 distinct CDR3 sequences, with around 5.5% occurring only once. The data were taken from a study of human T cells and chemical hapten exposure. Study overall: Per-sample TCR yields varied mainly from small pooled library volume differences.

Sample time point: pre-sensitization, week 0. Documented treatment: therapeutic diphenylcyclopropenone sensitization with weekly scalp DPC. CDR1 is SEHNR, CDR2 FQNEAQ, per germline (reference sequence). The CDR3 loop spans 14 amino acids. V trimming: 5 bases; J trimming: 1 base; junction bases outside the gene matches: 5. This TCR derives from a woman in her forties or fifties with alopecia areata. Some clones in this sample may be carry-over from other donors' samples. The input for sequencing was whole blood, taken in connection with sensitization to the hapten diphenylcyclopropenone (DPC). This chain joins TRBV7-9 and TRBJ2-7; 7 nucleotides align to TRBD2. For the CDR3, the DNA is TGTGCCAGCAGCACGGAGCGGGATTCCTACGAGCAGTACTTC. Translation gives CASSTERDSYEQYF. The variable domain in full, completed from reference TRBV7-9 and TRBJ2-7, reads DTGVSQNPRHKITKRGQNVTFRCDPISEHNRLYWYRQTLGQGPEFLTYFQNEAQLEKSRLLSDRFSAERPKGSFSTLEIQRTEQGDSAMYLCASSTERDSYEQYFGPGTRLTVT.